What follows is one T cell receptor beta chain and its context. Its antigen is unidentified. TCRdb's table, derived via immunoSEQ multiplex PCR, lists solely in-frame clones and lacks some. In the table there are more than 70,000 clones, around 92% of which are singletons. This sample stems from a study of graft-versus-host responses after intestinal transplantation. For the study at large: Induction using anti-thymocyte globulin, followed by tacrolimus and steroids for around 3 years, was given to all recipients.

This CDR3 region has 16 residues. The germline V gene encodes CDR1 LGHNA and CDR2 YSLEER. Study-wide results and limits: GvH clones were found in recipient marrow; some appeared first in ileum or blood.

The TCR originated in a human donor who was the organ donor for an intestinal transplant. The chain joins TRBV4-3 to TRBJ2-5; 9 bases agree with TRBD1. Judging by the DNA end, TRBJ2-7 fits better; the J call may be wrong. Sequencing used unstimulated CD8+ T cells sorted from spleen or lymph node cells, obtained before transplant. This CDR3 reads CASSQAWTGVQDEQYF. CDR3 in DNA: TGCGCCAGCAGCCAAGCCTGGACAGGGGTTCAGGACGAGCAGTACTTC.